This TCR beta chain was obtained from a study of blood T cell repertoires in COVID-19. The overall study: Spain, Italy and the United States supplied samples that represented acute and convalescent COVID-19. The analysed material was cDNA or gDNA that came from T cells, B-cell-depleted T cells, or PBMCs.

This clone was detected once. Trimming took 8 bases from V and 5 from J, leaving 10 bases between them. Germline V gene data show CDR1 as DFQATT and CDR2 as SNEGSKA (reference sequence). The CDR3 has 10 amino acids. Only in-frame clones appear in the TCRdb table, and some are missing; sequencing was by immunoSEQ multiplex PCR. In the table there are about 250,000 clones, around 86% of which are singletons. This TCR was recovered from a woman aged 55-75 years who had recovered from COVID-19. This chain connects TRBV20-1 to TRBJ2-7; D ambiguous. Sequenced sample: peripheral blood. DNA for the CDR3: TGCAGTTGCTCTCACAACGAGCAGTACTTC. It encodes CSCSHNEQYF.